This entry is about one T cell receptor beta chain. The protocol was immunoSEQ multiplex PCR, while the TCRdb copy is restricted to in-frame clones and leaves out a portion. The sample holds about 43,000 clones; about 90% are singletons and the top ten take approximately 8.9%. Between the trimmed V and J ends, which lost 0 bases and 8 bases, there was a span of 8 bases. Germline V CDR1 and CDR2: SGHRS, YFSETQ. This CDR3 contains 13 residues. The sample comes from a study of blood T cell repertoires in COVID-19. The receptor's source is a woman at least 80 years old with active COVID-19. Sequencing was carried out using peripheral blood. J is TRBJ1-4 and V is TRBV5-1, with D uncertain. This CDR3 is CASSLVGEEKLFF. CDR3 sequence (DNA): TGCGCCAGCAGCTTGGTAGGAGAAGAAAAACTGTTTTTT.